Shown below are 14 T cell receptor beta chains from a single sample sequenced in a study of T cells expressing NK-cell markers. TCRdb re-called the 5' RACE reads, yielding one record per CDR3 amino acid sequence without DNA. The table gives approximately 420,000 distinct CDR3 sequences; the top ten clones make up approximately 11% of it. Sequenced input: blood T cells: a sorted CD56 or NKG2C T cell subset, CD4+ or CD8+ T cells, or bulk PBMC T cells (not recorded which). These receptors originate from a woman in her 50s in good health.

This sequence joins TRBV18 and TRBJ1-1. Germline V gene lookup returns CDR1 KGHSH and CDR2 LQKENI. The CDR3 extends over 15 amino acids. CDR3: CASSPSLRENTEAFF.

The gene calls are TRBV10-1 and TRBJ2-2; TCRdb's assignment of TRBD2 cannot be checked, as there is no DNA. The CDR3 length is 17 residues. CDR1 is WNHNN and CDR2 is SYGVQD in the germline V gene (reference sequence). CDR3 protein: CASSESGTGFVPGELFF.

The gene calls are TRBV12-5 and TRBJ2-1; without DNA, the TCRdb call of TRBD2 cannot be checked. The CDR3 extends over 15 amino acids. Germline V CDR1 and CDR2: LGHNT, FRNRAP. This chain's CDR3 is CASGVGLAGAGEQFF.

The chain uses TRBV28 and TRBJ2-5; TCRdb's assignment of TRBD1 cannot be checked, as there is no DNA. This CDR3 spans 15 amino acids. CDR1 is MDHEN, CDR2 SYDVKM, per germline. This CDR3 is CASSSPKQGQETQYF.

The chain employs TRBV10-3 and TRBJ2-3; the TRBD1 assignment by TCRdb is unverifiable without DNA. Germline V gene lookup returns CDR1 ENHRY and CDR2 SYGVKD. This CDR3 spans 15 amino acids. The chain's CDR3 is CAISDYRGDTDTQYF.

V and J are TRBV20-1 and TRBJ2-1; TCRdb proposes TRBD2, but this gene call is untestable without DNA. Germline values: CDR1 DFQATT, CDR2 SNEGSKA (reference sequence). The CDR3 sequence is 12 residues long. CDR3: CSARLVRNEQFF.

CDR3 region: CASSGLGLAGDKFF. The chain employs TRBV9 and TRBJ2-1; TCRdb's assignment of TRBD2 cannot be checked, as there is no DNA. CDR3 length: 14 amino acids. Germline V gene sequence: CDR1 SGDLS, CDR2 YYNGEE.

The chain is built from TRBV7-8 and TRBJ1-1; without DNA, the TCRdb call of TRBD1 cannot be checked. From germline, CDR1 is SGHVS and CDR2 FQNEAQ. The CDR3 runs to 15 residues. CDR3: CASSRRAGDYTEAFF.

V is TRBV12-3 or TRBV12-4 and J is TRBJ2-6; TCRdb gives TRBD1 as the D gene, but with no DNA this cannot be confirmed. CDR3 length: 17 amino acids. CDR3 in amino acids: CASSRQVLNSGANVLTF.

The chain combines TRBV29-1 with TRBJ2-7; TCRdb reports TRBD1, a call that lacks DNA to check it against. The CDR3 has 12 amino acids. CDR1 is SQVTM and CDR2 is ANQGSEA in the germline V gene. The CDR3 loop is CSVDRGGYEQYF.

The V call is TRBV19, the J call TRBJ2-2. This CDR3 has 13 residues. CDR1 and CDR2 from the germline V gene are LNHDA and SQIVND (reference sequence). CDR3 in amino acids: CASSMVSAGELFF.

The gene calls are TRBV5-4 and TRBJ1-2. The germline gives CDR1 SGHNT, CDR2 YYREEE (reference sequence). The CDR3 is 14 amino acids. CDR3 sequence reads: CASSFQPRGSSYTF.

The chain uses TRBV20-1 and TRBJ1-3. This CDR3 is built from 18 residues. Germline loops: CDR1 DFQATT, CDR2 SNEGSKA (reference sequence). The CDR3 here is CSAIDTVREIQTGNTIYF.

CDR3 sequence reads: CASSASGRPTPADTQYF. The chain is built from TRBV9 and TRBJ2-3; TCRdb's assignment of TRBD2 cannot be checked, as there is no DNA. The CDR3 spans 17 residues. Germline CDR1 and CDR2: SGDLS and YYNGEE.